This record covers a single T cell receptor beta chain. The data originate from a study of blood T cell repertoires in COVID-19. About the study: Samples taken during acute and convalescent COVID-19 were collected in the United States, Italy and Spain. Nucleic acid was either cDNA or gDNA, and it came from T cells, B-cell-depleted T cells, or PBMCs.

The table came from immunoSEQ multiplex PCR; TCRdb's copy has only in-frame clones and leaves some out. The sample yields over 150,000 clones, roughly 90% seen once. This TCR was sampled from a man aged 50-60 years with acute or convalescent COVID-19. Sequencing was carried out using peripheral blood.

DNA of the CDR3: TGTGCCAGCAGCTCCCCTAGCTCTGGAAACACCATATATTTT. It is translated as CASSSPSSGNTIYF. This chain connects TRBV11-2 to TRBJ1-3; D uncertain. This CDR3 has 14 amino acids. Germline V lookup: CDR1 SGHAT, CDR2 FQNNGV. The V end lost 4 bases, the J end lost 0 bases, and 7 bases lay between the germline ends.